The rows below give T cell receptor beta chains drawn from one sample of a study of CD8 T cells in ankylosing spondylitis. TCRdb analysed the 5' RACE reads with MiXCR anew, one entry per CDR3 protein. The profile shows hundreds of thousands of distinct CDR3 sequences, roughly 20% of them singletons. Sequenced: blood, either unsorted or a sorted T cell fraction (not recorded which). The receptors shown here come from a female donor with ankylosing spondylitis or in good health (not recorded which). The CDR3 runs from the conserved cysteine through the conserved F or W. The D gene is left open where the match is weak. Rows may omit the clone size; those that give it use once, few, many or a size class.

>NA|TRBJ2-3|TRBV20-1|NA
TGCAGTGCTAGAGATTGGGGCGATACAGATACGCAGTATTTT
CSARDWGDTDTQYF
>NA|TRBJ1-2|TRBV2|many
TGTGCCAGCAACCCAGATGGGGCTGGCTACACCTTC
CASNPDGAGYTF
>TRBD1|TRBJ2-5|TRBV4-3|few
TGCGCCAGCAGCCAAGATGTGACAGGGCCAGGTAATCAAGAGACCCAGTACTTC
CASSQDVTGPGNQETQYF
>NA|TRBJ2-1|TRBV2|NA
TGTGCCAGCAGCCCCTGGGACGTTAGCTCCTACAATGAGCAGTTCTTC
CASSPWDVSSYNEQFF
>NA|TRBJ2-2|TRBV14|NA
TGTGCCAGCAGCCAAAGACACTTCACCGGGGAGCTGTTTTTT
CASSQRHFTGELFF
>NA|TRBJ2-5|TRBV20-1|NA
TGCAGTGCTGGTCTACTCCAAGAGACCCAGTACTTC
CSAGLLQETQYF
>TRBD1|TRBJ2-3|TRBV6-5|NA
TGTGCCAGCAGTTACAGGGGGCCGGGAGATACGCAGTATTTT
CASSYRGPGDTQYF
>NA|TRBJ2-5|TRBV5-6|few
TGTGCCAGCAGCCGTCCGGGACAACGGAAAGAGACCCAGTACTTC
CASSRPGQRKETQYF
>TRBD2|TRBJ2-3|TRBV29-1|few
TGCAGCGTTATAACTAGCGGGTATAGCACAGATACGCAGTATTTT
CSVITSGYSTDTQYF
>NA|TRBJ2-7|TRBV15|NA
TGTGCCACCAGCAGGGGTGCGGGAACCCTCTACGAGCAGTACTTC
CATSRGAGTLYEQYF
>TRBD1|TRBJ2-7|TRBV20-1|NA
TGCAGTGCTAGAGATCTCCACAGGGGGCAAAACGAGCAGTACTTC
CSARDLHRGQNEQYF
>NA|TRBJ2-1|TRBV12-3/TRBV12-4|NA
TGTGCCAGCCGCCGGGACCCACAATACAATGAGCAGTTCTTC
CASRRDPQYNEQFF
>TRBD1|TRBJ1-1|TRBV6-1|NA
TGTGCCAGCAATCCCAGATGGGACAGGGTTATGAACACTGAAGCTTTCTTT
CASNPRWDRVMNTEAFF
>NA|TRBJ1-1|TRBV12-3/TRBV12-4|many
TGTGCCAGCAGTTTAGAGGCGAACACTGAAGCTTTCTTT
CASSLEANTEAFF
>NA|TRBJ2-6|TRBV6-5|few
TGTGCCAGCAGTTACTCTTCTGGGGGGCGGGGGGCCAACGTCCTGACTTTC
CASSYSSGGRGANVLTF
>TRBD2|TRBJ2-1|TRBV4-3|many
TGCGCCAGCAGCCAAGAACTAGCGTGGGCAAATGAGCAGTTCTTC
CASSQELAWANEQFF